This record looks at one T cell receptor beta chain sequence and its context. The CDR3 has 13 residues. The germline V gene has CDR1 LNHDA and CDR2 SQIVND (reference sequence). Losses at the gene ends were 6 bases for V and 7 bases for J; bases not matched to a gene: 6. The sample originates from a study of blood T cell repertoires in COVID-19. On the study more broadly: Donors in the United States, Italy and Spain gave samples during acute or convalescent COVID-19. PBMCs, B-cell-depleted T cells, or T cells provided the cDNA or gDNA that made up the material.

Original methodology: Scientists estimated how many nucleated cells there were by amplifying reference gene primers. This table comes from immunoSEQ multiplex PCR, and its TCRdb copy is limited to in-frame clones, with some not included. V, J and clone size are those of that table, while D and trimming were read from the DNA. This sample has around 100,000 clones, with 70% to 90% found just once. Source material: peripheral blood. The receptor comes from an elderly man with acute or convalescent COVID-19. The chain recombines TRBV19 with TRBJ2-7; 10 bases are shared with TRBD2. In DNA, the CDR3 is TGTGCCAGTAGCACCGGGACTAGCGATGAGCAGTACTTC. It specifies CASSTGTSDEQYF. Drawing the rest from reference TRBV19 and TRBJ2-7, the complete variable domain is DGGITQSPKYLFRKEGQNVTLSCEQNLNHDAMYWYRQDPGQGLRLIYYSQIVNDFQKGDIAEGYSVSREKKESFPLTVTSAQKNPTAFYLCASSTGTSDEQYFGPGTRLTVT.